These T cell receptor beta chains were read from a single sample in a study. One entry per CDR3 protein results from TCRdb running MiXCR on the 5' RACE reads. The sample consists of more than 6,000 distinct CDR3 sequences, around 50% of them appearing once. The sample was naive CD4+ T cells sorted from a lymph node. The receptors stem from a female donor with breast cancer. CDR3s leave out the opening cysteine and the closing phenylalanine or tryptophan. A D gene is named only where the DNA matches it firmly.

j_call d_call v_call cdr3_aa
TRBJ2-7 - TRBV7-6 ASSLAASDFYEQY
TRBJ2-3 - TRBV5-1 ASSSATGMTDTQY
TRBJ2-2 TRBD1 TRBV20-1 SVATGGITGGLF
TRBJ2-3 - TRBV12-3/TRBV12-4 ASSLQGQSTDTQY
TRBJ2-1 - TRBV10-3 AIRGGVADEQF
TRBJ2-3 - TRBV6-1 ATLGSTDTQY
TRBJ2-5 - TRBV12-3/TRBV12-4 ASSFGQTLYQETQY
TRBJ2-5 - TRBV5-1 ASSPGQSKGTQY
TRBJ1-5 TRBD1 TRBV6-1 ASSAGQGIGQPQH
TRBJ1-2 - TRBV5-1 ASSLGGQNYGYT
TRBJ1-4 - TRBV7-9 ASSLDFKKLF
TRBJ2-3 - TRBV5-1 ASSLGRATDTQY
TRBJ2-3 - TRBV29-1 SVEDRTTDTQY
TRBJ1-5 - TRBV20-1 SANRGNQPQH
TRBJ1-2 TRBD1 TRBV20-1 SALRRAGGDGYT